A selection of T cell receptor beta chains follows, all from one sample in a study of T cell responses to AZD1222 COVID-19 vaccine. Assay: immunoSEQ multiplex PCR; the TCRdb copy retains only in-frame clones and omits some. This sample has 150,000 or so clones; around 93% occur once, and the top ten carry 1.2% to 1.5%. Material: peripheral blood, obtained on day 0 of AZD1222 vaccination. These receptors were taken from an adult in good health. The CDR3 runs from the conserved cysteine through the conserved F or W. The D gene is left open where the match is weak. Not all rows give a size; the values are once, few, many and, for expanded clones, a class.

V	J	size	D	length	CDR3	DNA
TRBV5-5	TRBJ1-5	.	TRBD1	14	CASSSLQGDQPQHF	TGTGCCAGCAGCTCGCTACAGGGGGATCAGCCCCAGCATTTT
TRBV7-2	TRBJ2-7	.	TRBD2	16	CASSKGGGAGVYEQYF	TGTGCCAGCAGCAAAGGCGGGGGAGCGGGAGTGTACGAGCAGTACTTC
TRBV4-2	TRBJ2-5	.	.	13	CASAEIGRETQYF	TGTGCCAGCGCAGAGATAGGGCGGGAGACCCAGTACTTC
TRBV3-1/TRBV3-2	TRBJ1-2	.	.	12	CASSARIYGYTF	TGTGCCAGCAGCGCTAGGATATATGGCTACACCTTC
TRBV7-9	TRBJ2-1	.	TRBD1	16	CASSLRSQTGVNEQFF	TGTGCCAGCAGCTTACGGAGCCAGACAGGGGTCAATGAGCAGTTCTTC
TRBV15	TRBJ1-3	.	.	17	CATSRDQDRPSGNTIYF	TGTGCCACCAGCAGAGATCAGGACAGACCCTCGGGAAACACCATATATTTT
TRBV7-2	TRBJ1-5	.	TRBD1	17	CASSLRLLDRGNQPQHF	TGTGCCAGCAGCTTACGCCTACTAGACAGGGGTAATCAGCCCCAGCATTTT
TRBV9	TRBJ2-2	.	.	17	CASSVQRESGWTGELFF	TGTGCCAGCAGCGTACAAAGGGAGTCAGGGTGGACCGGGGAGCTGTTTTTT
TRBV11-2	TRBJ1-2	.	.	11	CASSSSLGYTF	TGTGCCAGCAGCTCATCCCTTGGCTACACCTTC
TRBV4-3	TRBJ1-1	.	.	14	CASSQDMRNTEAFF	TGCGCCAGCAGCCAAGATATGAGGAACACTGAAGCTTTCTTT
TRBV6-5	TRBJ1-6	.	.	14	CASSPQDPSSPLHF	TGTGCCAGCAGCCCACAGGATCCTAGTTCACCCCTCCACTTT
TRBV2	TRBJ1-5	.	TRBD1	17	CASSQDLTGGLNQPQHF	TGTGCCAGCAGTCAAGACTTGACAGGGGGCCTCAATCAGCCCCAGCATTTT
TRBV7-2	TRBJ2-7	.	.	14	CASSLAREQPEQYF	TGTGCCAGCAGCTTAGCCCGGGAACAGCCCGAGCAGTACTTC
TRBV27	TRBJ1-6	.	.	15	CASSLLGDGTSPLHF	TGTGCCAGCAGTTTATTAGGCGATGGGACTTCACCCCTCCACTTT
TRBV27	TRBJ1-2	.	.	13	CATSLDGRYGYTF	TGTGCCACCTCCTTGGATGGGCGGTATGGCTACACCTTC
TRBV10-3	TRBJ2-7	.	.	11	CATRAEWEQYF	TGTGCCACACGGGCGGAATGGGAGCAGTACTTC
TRBV5-1	TRBJ1-2	.	.	14	CASSPWPENYGYTF	TGCGCCAGCAGCCCCTGGCCGGAAAACTATGGCTACACCTTC
TRBV24-1	TRBJ1-3	.	.	12	CATSGAGNTIYF	TGTGCCACCAGTGGGGCTGGAAACACCATATATTTT
TRBV6-2/TRBV6-3	TRBJ1-1	.	.	17	CASSLYTIGWPNTEAFF	TGTGCCAGCAGTTTGTATACTATAGGATGGCCGAACACTGAAGCTTTCTTT
TRBV7-9	TRBJ1-1	.	.	14	CASSYQGGDTEAFF	TGTGCCAGCAGCTACCAGGGTGGGGACACTGAAGCTTTCTTT
TRBV19	TRBJ1-1	once	.	16	CASSFRQSRGNTEAFF	TGTGCCAGTAGTTTCCGACAATCCCGGGGGAACACTGAAGCTTTCTTT
TRBV10-3	TRBJ1-5	.	.	16	CAISESRAFSNQPQHF	TGTGCCATCAGTGAGTCGAGAGCCTTCAGCAATCAGCCCCAGCATTTT
TRBV4-1	TRBJ1-1	.	TRBD1	14	CASKIQGMNTEAFF	TGCGCCAGCAAGATACAGGGGATGAACACTGAAGCTTTCTTT
TRBV19	TRBJ1-3	.	.	14	CASRDGHSGNTIYF	TGTGCCAGTCGAGACGGACACTCTGGAAACACCATATATTTT
TRBV5-1	TRBJ2-7	.	.	14	CASSLGDTRGEQYF	TGCGCCAGCAGCTTGGGGGACACTCGTGGCGAGCAGTACTTC
TRBV2	TRBJ2-6	.	TRBD2	17	CARGEGLAGSGANVLTF	TGTGCCAGGGGAGAGGGACTAGCGGGCTCTGGGGCCAACGTCCTGACTTTC
TRBV28	TRBJ2-1	.	TRBD2	14	CASREAGGSYEQFF	TGTGCCAGCAGGGAAGCGGGGGGGTCGTATGAGCAGTTCTTC